This passage covers 12 T cell receptor beta chains from one sample sequenced in a study of CD8+CD57+ T cells in acquired aplastic anemia. Only patients with CD8+CD57+ cell expansion on flow cytometry were chosen for sequencing. CDR3 and TCR beta VDJ profiling relied on a genomic DNA template. Each CDR3 protein is one row after TCRdb ran MiXCR on the reads. This table has about 120,000 distinct CDR3 sequences, over 55% appearing once. What was sequenced was sorted CD4+, CD8+, or CD8+CD57+ T cells (not recorded which) from PBMCs. All receptors derive from a human donor with aplastic anemia.

V is TRBV20-1 and J is TRBJ2-3; 7 bases match TRBD2. CDR1 and CDR2 (germline): DFQATT, SNEGSKA (reference sequence). The CDR3 runs to 14 residues. V shed 5 bases, J shed 0 bases, and the junction held 5 bases outside the gene matches. In DNA form, the CDR3 reads TGCAGTGCTGCGGGGCGGGAGAGCACAGATACGCAGTATTTT. Protein product: CSAAGRESTDTQYF.

The chain uses TRBV20-1 and TRBJ1-1; D call uncertain. Germline CDR1 and CDR2: DFQATT and SNEGSKA (reference sequence). V lost 3 bases and J lost 0, with 8 bases in between. The CDR3 runs 13 residues. CDR3 bases: TGCAGTGCTAGGTCCCAGGTGAACACTGAAGCTTTCTTT. As protein: CSARSQVNTEAFF.

This clonotype has a handful of counts. Possible read error: a much larger clone is one base away. This sequence joins TRBV5-1 and TRBJ1-1; D remains unclear. Germline V lookup: CDR1 SGHRS, CDR2 YFSETQ. The CDR3 runs 14 residues. Trimming removed 5 bases from V and 4 bases from J, with 15 bases in between. Here the CDR3 DNA reads TGCGCCAGCAGGCCCGTGGTCTTCGGCACTGAAGCTTTCTTT. It codes for CASRPVVFGTEAFF.

The CDR3 here is CASSVGTDSNQPQHF. CDR3 in DNA: TGTGCCAGCAGTGTTGGGACAGACAGCAATCAGCCCCAGCATTTT. The chain is built from TRBV2 and TRBJ1-5; TRBD1 aligns across 7 bases. The CDR3 is 15 amino acids. Germline trimming cut 4 bases from V and 1 base from J; bases unmatched to any gene: 4. Germline CDR1 SNHLY, CDR2 FYNNEI.

There are many counts of this clonotype. This rearrangement joins TRBV5-4 to TRBJ2-3; tentative D call: TRBD1 (6 bases). The V gene's germline CDR1 is SGHNT and CDR2 YYREEE (reference sequence). This CDR3 comprises 16 residues. Trimming stripped 3 bases from V and 1 base from J, with 15 bases between. In nucleotides, the CDR3 is TGTGCCAGCAGCTCAACCGGGACAAAAGGCACAGATACGCAGTATTTT. It encodes CASSSTGTKGTDTQYF.

V usage is TRBV24-1 and J usage is TRBJ2-1; D not certain. The germline V gene encodes CDR1 KGHDR and CDR2 SFDVKD. V dropped 5 bases and J dropped 2 bases, with 0 bases sitting between them. The CDR3 has 11 amino acids. The CDR3 sequence: CATSAYNEQFF. The CDR3 coding sequence is TGTGCCACCAGTGCCTACAATGAGCAGTTCTTC.

J is TRBJ2-7 and V is TRBV16; a possible D gene is TRBD2 (6 bases). The CDR3 contains 15 residues. V was clipped by 1 base and J by 4 bases, with 14 bases between them. Germline V CDR1 and CDR2: KGHSY, FQNENV. CDR3 DNA sequence: TGTGCCAGCAGCCAATATGGGAGGAATGGGTACGAGCAGTACTTC. Protein sequence: CASSQYGRNGYEQYF.

This clonotype has at least ten counts. The chain employs TRBV7-8 and TRBJ2-5; 7 positions match TRBD1. This CDR3 region has 15 residues. V lost 6 bases, J lost 2 bases, and 9 bases stayed unmatched. Germline CDR1 and CDR2: SGHVS and FQNEAQ. The DNA of the CDR3 is TGTGCCAGCAGAGGCCGTACAGGGGTACAAGAGACCCAGTACTTC. Protein: CASRGRTGVQETQYF.

The chain has TRBV24-1 and TRBJ2-3; D is uncertain. This CDR3 region has 13 residues. Germline V gene lookup returns CDR1 KGHDR and CDR2 SFDVKD. Trimming removed 3 bases at V and 6 bases at J, with 9 bases between. DNA of the CDR3: TGTGCCACCAGTGATCCTCCCTTGGATACGCAGTATTTT. This codes for CATSDPPLDTQYF.

This clonotype was recorded once. This chain uses TRBV25-1 with TRBJ1-2; possible D gene TRBD1, 5 bases. Germline V gene data show CDR1 as MGHDK and CDR2 as SYGVNS. The CDR3 runs 14 residues. Trimming took off 7 bases at V and 2 bases at J, with 14 bases between the two ends. CDR3 loop: CASTGPGRNYGYTF. The CDR3 DNA reads TGTGCCAGCACCGGGCCGGGACGGAACTATGGCTACACCTTC.

The sample holds a few counts of this clonotype. In DNA form, the CDR3 reads TGTGCCACCAGTGATTTTTCGGCAAGCAATGAGCAGTTCTTC. Amino acid sequence: CATSDFSASNEQFF. The rearrangement links TRBV24-1 to TRBJ2-1; no firm D call. CDR3 length: 14 amino acids. Trimming removed 1 base at V and 6 bases at J, with 9 bases between. CDR1 and CDR2 from the germline V gene are KGHDR and SFDVKD.

J is TRBJ1-2 and V is TRBV29-1, with 8 bases aligning to TRBD1. Germline trimming cut 7 bases from V and 2 bases from J; bases unmatched to any gene: 6. CDR3 size: 13 residues. Germline CDR1 and CDR2: SQVTM and ANQGSEA. CDR3: CSAVQGANYGYTF. The CDR3 bases are TGCAGCGCCGTCCAGGGGGCGAACTATGGCTACACCTTC.